One and the same sample provided the 17 T cell receptor beta chains below, sequenced in a study of T cells after yellow fever vaccination (dated by TCRdb to about 2019). Libraries were made using 5' RACE. Data came from an Illumina HiSeq 2500. TCRdb took the public reads, trimmed them with fastp at Q25, ran MiXCR for clone calling and kept in-frame beta chains. Records with the same CDR3 protein are collapsed into one entry carrying the most frequent genes and DNA. This sample comprises 550,000 or so distinct CDR3 sequences, about 19% of them detected only once. Of the sample, around an eighth is held by the ten largest clones. The treatment or condition label, as the study defines it: live attenuated yellow fever vaccine strain. The material sequenced was PBMCs, taken 15 days after the yellow fever booster vaccination. The receptors come from a man aged 25 to 40 who received the YFV17D yellow fever vaccine.

This clonotype occurred a few times. The V and J genes are TRBV29-1 and TRBJ2-3; 7 nucleotides match TRBD1. Trimming at V came to 6 bases and at J to 2 bases, leaving 11 bases not matched to a gene. This CDR3 is built from 15 residues. Looked up from germline, CDR1 is SQVTM and CDR2 is ANQGSEA. The CDR3 protein is CSVEGAAFSTDTQYF. The CDR3 DNA sequence: TGCAGCGTCGAGGGGGCAGCCTTTTCCACAGATACGCAGTATTTT.

This clonotype was observed a handful of times. DNA for the CDR3: TGTGCCAGCAGCCGAGCGGGAGTCCGAAATGAGCAGTTCTTC. Protein product: CASSRAGVRNEQFF. V is TRBV6-2 or TRBV6-3 and J is TRBJ2-1; 8 bases match TRBD2. This CDR3 is built from 14 residues. The germline V gene has CDR1 MNHEY and CDR2 SVGEGT. V lost 6 bases and J lost 7; bases outside the gene matches: 8.

The genes are TRBV6-5 and TRBJ1-1; TRBD1 matches at 7 bases. The CDR3 runs to 15 residues. The junction had 4 bases not matched to a gene; V was cut back by 2 bases and J by 1 base. CDR1 is MNHEY and CDR2 is SVGAGI in the germline V gene. CDR3 DNA sequence: TGTGCCAGCAGTTACGGTGGGACAGAGAACACTGAAGCTTTCTTT. Its protein is CASSYGGTENTEAFF.

V gene TRBV20-1 combines with J gene TRBJ2-5; D may be TRBD2 (5 bases). The CDR3 is made up of 12 amino acids. V was clipped by 3 bases and J by 5 bases, with 10 bases between them. Germline CDR1 DFQATT, CDR2 SNEGSKA (reference sequence). CDR3 sequence: CSARDRGETQYF. The CDR3 nucleotides read TGCAGTGCTAGGGACCGCGGGGAGACCCAGTACTTC.

The chain combines TRBV20-1 with TRBJ2-3, with D possibly matching TRBD1 (6 bases). The germline V and J ends were trimmed by 6 bases and 1 base, with 17 bases remaining between them. CDR1 DFQATT and CDR2 SNEGSKA come from the germline V gene (reference sequence). The CDR3 loop spans 15 amino acids. CDR3 in amino acids: CSASRTAIGTDTQYF. The DNA for the CDR3 is TGCAGTGCGAGTAGGACAGCGATAGGCACAGATACGCAGTATTTT.

The chain employs TRBV7-9 and TRBJ2-3; D perhaps matches TRBD2 (6 bases). Trimming shortened V by 8 bases and J by 2 bases, and 17 bases separated the two germline ends. Germline-derived CDR1 and CDR2 are SEHNR and FQNEAQ (reference sequence). The CDR3 has 15 amino acids. CDR3 loop: CASDQREANTDTQYF. CDR3 nucleotide sequence: TGTGCCAGCGATCAAAGGGAGGCGAACACAGATACGCAGTATTTT.

J is TRBJ2-7 and V is TRBV6-5; 7 nucleotides align to TRBD2. There are 14 residues in the CDR3. CDR1 MNHEY and CDR2 SVGAGI come from the germline V gene. After removal of 4 bases from V and 2 bases from J, the junction contained 5 bases not matched to a gene. CDR3 amino acids: CASSWGGGTYEQYF. DNA for the CDR3: TGTGCCAGCAGTTGGGGGGGGGGAACCTACGAGCAGTACTTC.

This chain links TRBV19 with TRBJ1-1; 9 nucleotides match TRBD1. This CDR3 has 14 amino acids. CDR1 LNHDA and CDR2 SQIVND come from the germline V gene (reference sequence). After removal of 2 bases from V and 6 bases from J, the junction contained 4 bases not matched to a gene. CDR3: CASSIWDRDAEAFF. In nucleotides, the CDR3 is TGTGCCAGTAGTATATGGGACAGGGACGCTGAAGCTTTCTTT. Using reference TRBV19 and TRBJ1-1 for the parts outside the CDR3, the full variable domain is DGGITQSPKYLFRKEGQNVTLSCEQNLNHDAMYWYRQDPGQGLRLIYYSQIVNDFQKGDIAEGYSVSREKKESFPLTVTSAQKNPTAFYLCASSIWDRDAEAFFGQGTRLTVV.

This clonotype has more than one count but fewer than ten. J is TRBJ2-7 and V is TRBV6-1, with 8 bases that match TRBD1. The germline V gene has CDR1 MNHNS and CDR2 SASEGT. The CDR3 has 15 residues. After removal of 6 bases from V and 1 base from J, the junction contained 8 bases not matched to a gene. The CDR3 is CASRATGGGSYEQYF. In nucleotides, the CDR3 is TGTGCCAGCAGGGCAACAGGGGGTGGATCCTACGAGCAGTACTTC.

This clonotype was seen a few times. The chain recombines TRBV10-3 with TRBJ2-7, with TRBD1 matching 9 bases. The CDR3 runs 14 residues. Per the germline V gene, CDR1 is ENHRY and CDR2 is SYGVKD. Losses at the gene ends were 5 bases for V and 0 bases for J; bases not matched to a gene: 2. CDR3 DNA sequence: TGTGCCATCAGTCAGGGACAGGGCTCCTACGAGCAGTACTTC. Translation: CAISQGQGSYEQYF.

The chain employs TRBV30 and TRBJ1-5; D gene uncertain. Trimming cost V 3 bases and J 3 bases, with 9 bases left between them. This CDR3 comprises 13 residues. CDR1 is GTSNPN and CDR2 is SVGIG in the germline V gene (reference sequence). The chain's CDR3 is CAWSADFNQPQHF. CDR3 DNA sequence: TGTGCCTGGAGCGCGGACTTCAATCAGCCCCAGCATTTT.

This clonotype has only a few counts. This rearrangement joins TRBV6-1 to TRBJ2-1; TRBD1 agrees at 7 bases. The length of the CDR3 is 13 residues. V trimming: 6 bases; J trimming: 6 bases; junction bases outside the gene matches: 5. From germline, CDR1 is MNHNS and CDR2 SASEGT. CDR3 sequence (DNA): TGTGCCAGCAGGACCGGGACAGCCAATGAGCAGTTCTTC. Encoded protein: CASRTGTANEQFF.

This clonotype has more than one count but fewer than ten. CDR3 DNA: TGTGCCATCAGGGGGACTAGCGGGGAGTGGAGGTCCTACAATGAGCAGTTCTTC. It is translated as CAIRGTSGEWRSYNEQFF. The chain couples TRBV10-3 to TRBJ2-1, with 13 bases that match TRBD2. This CDR3 region has 18 residues. Germline CDR1 reads ENHRY; CDR2 reads SYGVKD. With 6 bases clipped from V and 1 base from J, the junction kept 9 bases outside the gene matches.

In DNA form, the CDR3 reads TGTGCCAGTAGTACCTGGACTAGCGGAGCCCAAGAGACCCAGTACTTC. This translates into CASSTWTSGAQETQYF. This sequence joins TRBV19 and TRBJ2-5; TRBD2 aligns across 10 bases. This CDR3 region has 16 residues. In germline, CDR1 is LNHDA, CDR2 SQIVND (reference sequence). V shed 4 bases and J 1 base; nucleotides not matched to a gene: 6.

The chain couples TRBV28 to TRBJ1-2; D remains ambiguous. With 10 bases removed from V and 8 bases from J, the gap between germline ends came to 14 bases. CDR3 length: 11 amino acids. Germline CDR1 is MDHEN and CDR2 is SYDVKM. CDR3 in DNA: TGTGCCATCTCGACACGGATCGGCTACACCTTC. Translating it yields CAISTRIGYTF.

The chain uses TRBV20-1 and TRBJ2-5, with TRBD2 matching over 9 bases. Trimming cost V 0 bases and J 1 base; bases outside gene matches: 6. CDR3 length: 16 residues. Germline CDR1 reads DFQATT; CDR2 reads SNEGSKA (reference sequence). The CDR3 DNA follows: TGCAGTGCTAGAGATTTCAGCGGGAGGTTCCAAGAGACCCAGTACTTC. As protein: CSARDFSGRFQETQYF.

This clonotype was counted once. The V gene is TRBV10-3, the J gene TRBJ2-1; 10 bases match TRBD1. The CDR3 is 15 residues long. Germline V lookup: CDR1 ENHRY, CDR2 SYGVKD. Trimming cost V 7 bases and J 5 bases; bases outside gene matches: 8. CDR3 DNA: TGTGCCATCAAAGGGGACAGGGGCGGTGACAATGAGCAGTTCTTC. The encoded protein is CAIKGDRGGDNEQFF.